Included here is one T cell receptor (beta chain) sequence, with context. The table came from immunoSEQ multiplex PCR; TCRdb's copy has only in-frame clones and leaves some out. The sample has some 180,000 clones; about 85% are singletons. The data derive from a study of blood T cell repertoires in COVID-19. Germline values: CDR1 GTSNPN, CDR2 SVGIG (reference sequence). J was trimmed by 4 bases and V by 1 base; bases with no gene match: 9. There are 17 residues in the CDR3. What was sequenced was peripheral blood. This clonotype was sampled from a woman aged 55-70 years with acute or convalescent COVID-19. The rearrangement links TRBV30 to TRBJ2-7; TRBD2 matches at 14 bases. The CDR3 reads CAWSASLGLAGAYEQYF. The CDR3 nucleotides are TGTGCCTGGAGTGCCTCTTTGGGACTAGCGGGAGCATACGAGCAGTACTTC.